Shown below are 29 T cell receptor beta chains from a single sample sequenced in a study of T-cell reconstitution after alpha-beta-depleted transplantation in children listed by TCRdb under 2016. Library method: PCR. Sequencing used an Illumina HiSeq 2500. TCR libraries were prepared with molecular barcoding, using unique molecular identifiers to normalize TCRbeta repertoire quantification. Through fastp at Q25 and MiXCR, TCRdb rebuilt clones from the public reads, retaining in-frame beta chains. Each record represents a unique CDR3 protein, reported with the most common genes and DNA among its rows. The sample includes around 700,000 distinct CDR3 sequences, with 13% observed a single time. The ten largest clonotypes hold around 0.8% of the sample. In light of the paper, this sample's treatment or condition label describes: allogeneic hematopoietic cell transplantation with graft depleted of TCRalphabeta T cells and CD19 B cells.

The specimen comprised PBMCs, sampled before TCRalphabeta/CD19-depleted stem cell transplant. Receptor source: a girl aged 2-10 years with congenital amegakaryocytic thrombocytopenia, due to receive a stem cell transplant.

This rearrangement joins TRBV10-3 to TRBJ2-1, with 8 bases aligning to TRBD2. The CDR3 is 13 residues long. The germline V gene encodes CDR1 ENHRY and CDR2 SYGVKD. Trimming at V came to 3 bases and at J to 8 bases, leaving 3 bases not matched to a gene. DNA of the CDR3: TGTGCCATCAGTGAATCGGGGGGGGATGAGCAGTTCTTC. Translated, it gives CAISESGGDEQFF.

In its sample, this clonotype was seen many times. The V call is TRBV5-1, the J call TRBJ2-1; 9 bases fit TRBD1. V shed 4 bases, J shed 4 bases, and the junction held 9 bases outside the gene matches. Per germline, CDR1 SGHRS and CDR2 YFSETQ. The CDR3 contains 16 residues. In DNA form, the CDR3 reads TGCGCCAGCAGCCGTACGACAGGGGGAGCTTACAATGAGCAGTTCTTC. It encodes CASSRTTGGAYNEQFF.

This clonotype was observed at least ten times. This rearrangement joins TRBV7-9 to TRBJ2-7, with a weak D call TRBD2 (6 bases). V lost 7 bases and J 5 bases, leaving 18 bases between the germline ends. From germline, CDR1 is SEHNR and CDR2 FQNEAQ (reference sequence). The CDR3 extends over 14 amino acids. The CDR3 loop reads CASTSPGVLNEQYF. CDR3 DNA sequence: TGTGCCAGCACTTCACCGGGGGTTCTGAACGAGCAGTACTTC. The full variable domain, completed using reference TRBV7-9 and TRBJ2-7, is DTGVSQNPRHKITKRGQNVTFRCDPISEHNRLYWYRQTLGQGPEFLTYFQNEAQLEKSRLLSDRFSAERPKGSFSTLEIQRTEQGDSAMYLCASTSPGVLNEQYFGPGTRLTVT.

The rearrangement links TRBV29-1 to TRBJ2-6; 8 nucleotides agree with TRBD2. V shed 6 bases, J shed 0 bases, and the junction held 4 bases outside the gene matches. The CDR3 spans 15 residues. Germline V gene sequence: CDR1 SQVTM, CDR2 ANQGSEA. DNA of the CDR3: TGCAGCGTCAGGCTAGCGGGCTCTGGGGCCAACGTCCTGACTTTC. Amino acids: CSVRLAGSGANVLTF. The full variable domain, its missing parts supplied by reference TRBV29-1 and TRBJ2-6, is SAVISQKPSRDICQRGTSLTIQCQVDSQVTMMFWYRQQPGQSLTLIATANQGSEATYESGFVIDKFPISRPNLTFSTLTVSNMSPEDSSIYLCSVRLAGSGANVLTFGAGSRLTVL.

The CDR3 DNA follows: TGTGCCAGCAGCATAGGCGGCGTGGCCAGGGAGACCCAGTACTTC. The encoded protein is CASSIGGVARETQYF. V gene TRBV7-2 combines with J gene TRBJ2-5; D remains ambiguous. V was pared by 5 bases and J by 5 bases, with 18 bases between. Looked up from germline, CDR1 is SGHTA and CDR2 is FQGNSA. This CDR3 region has 15 residues.

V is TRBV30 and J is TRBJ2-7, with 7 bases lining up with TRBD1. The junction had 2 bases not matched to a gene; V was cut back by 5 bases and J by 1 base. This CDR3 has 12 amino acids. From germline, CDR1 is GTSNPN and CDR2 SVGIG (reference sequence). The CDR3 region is CAWGQVSYEQYF. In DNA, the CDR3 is TGTGCCTGGGGACAGGTATCCTACGAGCAGTACTTC.

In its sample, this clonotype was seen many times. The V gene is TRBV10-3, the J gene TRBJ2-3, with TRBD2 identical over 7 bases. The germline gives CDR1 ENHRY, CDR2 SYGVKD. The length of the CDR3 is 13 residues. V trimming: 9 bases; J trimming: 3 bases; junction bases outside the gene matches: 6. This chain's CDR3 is CAITSGVTDTQYF. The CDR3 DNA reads TGTGCCATAACCAGCGGGGTAACAGATACGCAGTATTTT.

As DNA, the CDR3 is TGTGCCAGCAGCCCAAGACAGGGCCGGCCCACTGAAGCTTTCTTT. It specifies CASSPRQGRPTEAFF. This chain joins TRBV11-3 and TRBJ1-1; 7 nucleotides match TRBD1. Germline V gene sequence: CDR1 SGHNT, CDR2 YENEEA. V lost 5 bases to trimming and J lost 4 bases; unmatched junction nucleotides: 10. The CDR3 extends over 15 amino acids.

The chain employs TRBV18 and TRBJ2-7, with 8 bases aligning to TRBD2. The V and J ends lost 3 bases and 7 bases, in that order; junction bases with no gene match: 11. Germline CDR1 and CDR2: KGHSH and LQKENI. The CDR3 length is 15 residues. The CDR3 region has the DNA TGTGCCAGCTCACCGACTTCAGCGGGAGAGGGGGAGCAGTACTTC. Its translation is CASSPTSAGEGEQYF.

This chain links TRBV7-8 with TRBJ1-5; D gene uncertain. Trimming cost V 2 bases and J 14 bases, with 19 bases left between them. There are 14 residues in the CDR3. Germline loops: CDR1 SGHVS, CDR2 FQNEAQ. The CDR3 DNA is TGTGCCAGCAGCTTATGGTCAGGTTTGAAGGCGAAGCATTTT. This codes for CASSLWSGLKAKHF.

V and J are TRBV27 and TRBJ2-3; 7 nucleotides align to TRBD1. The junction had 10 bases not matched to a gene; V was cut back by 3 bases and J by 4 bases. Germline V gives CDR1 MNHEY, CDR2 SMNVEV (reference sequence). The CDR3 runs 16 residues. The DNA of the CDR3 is TGTGCCAGCAGTTTGTTCTCGACAGGGTTTCCAGATACGCAGTATTTT. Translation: CASSLFSTGFPDTQYF.

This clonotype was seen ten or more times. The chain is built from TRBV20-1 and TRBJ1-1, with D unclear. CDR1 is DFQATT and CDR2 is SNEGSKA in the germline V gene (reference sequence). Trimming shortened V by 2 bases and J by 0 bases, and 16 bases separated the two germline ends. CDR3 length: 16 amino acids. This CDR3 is CSARSWVRRMNTEAFF. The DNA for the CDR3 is TGCAGTGCTAGAAGCTGGGTCCGGCGCATGAACACTGAAGCTTTCTTT.

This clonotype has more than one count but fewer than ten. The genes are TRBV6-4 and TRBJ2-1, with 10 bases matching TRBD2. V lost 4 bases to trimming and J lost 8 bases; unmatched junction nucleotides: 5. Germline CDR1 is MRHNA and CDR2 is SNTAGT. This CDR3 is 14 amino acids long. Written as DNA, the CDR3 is TGTGCCAGCAGTGCACTAGCGGGATACGATGAGCAGTTCTTC. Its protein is CASSALAGYDEQFF.

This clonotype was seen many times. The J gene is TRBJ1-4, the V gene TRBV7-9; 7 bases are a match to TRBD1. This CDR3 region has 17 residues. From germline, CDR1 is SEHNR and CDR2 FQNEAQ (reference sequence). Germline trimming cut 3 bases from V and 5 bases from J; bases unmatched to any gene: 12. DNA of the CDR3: TGTGCCAGCAGCTTGGGGTGGACAGGCGCAGGGAATGAAAAACTGTTTTTT. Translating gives CASSLGWTGAGNEKLFF.

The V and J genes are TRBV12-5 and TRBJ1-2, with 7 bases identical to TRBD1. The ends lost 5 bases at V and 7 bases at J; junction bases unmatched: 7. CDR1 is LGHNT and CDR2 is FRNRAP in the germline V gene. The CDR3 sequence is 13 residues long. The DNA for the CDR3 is TGTGCTAGTGGTCTGACAGGGACCGGTGGCTACACCTTC. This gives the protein CASGLTGTGGYTF.

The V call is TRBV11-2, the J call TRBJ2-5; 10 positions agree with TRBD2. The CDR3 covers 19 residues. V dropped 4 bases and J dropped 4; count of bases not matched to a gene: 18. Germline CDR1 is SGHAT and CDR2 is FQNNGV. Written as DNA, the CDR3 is TGTGCCAGCAGCTCTCTCGTCCACTCTAGCGGGAGTGGAGGAGAGACCCAGTACTTC. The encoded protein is CASSSLVHSSGSGGETQYF.

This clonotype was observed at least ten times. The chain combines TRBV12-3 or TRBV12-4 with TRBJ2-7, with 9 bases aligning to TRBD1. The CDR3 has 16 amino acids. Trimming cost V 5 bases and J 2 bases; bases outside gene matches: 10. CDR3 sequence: CASSDGTGFIAYEQYF. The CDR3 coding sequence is TGTGCCAGCAGTGACGGGACAGGGTTTATCGCCTACGAGCAGTACTTC.

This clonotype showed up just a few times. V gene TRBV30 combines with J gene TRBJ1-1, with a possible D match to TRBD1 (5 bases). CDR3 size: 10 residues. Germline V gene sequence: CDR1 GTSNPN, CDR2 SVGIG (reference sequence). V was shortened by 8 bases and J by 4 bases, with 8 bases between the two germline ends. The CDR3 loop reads CAGDGTEAFF. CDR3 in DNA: TGTGCCGGGGACGGCACTGAAGCTTTCTTT.

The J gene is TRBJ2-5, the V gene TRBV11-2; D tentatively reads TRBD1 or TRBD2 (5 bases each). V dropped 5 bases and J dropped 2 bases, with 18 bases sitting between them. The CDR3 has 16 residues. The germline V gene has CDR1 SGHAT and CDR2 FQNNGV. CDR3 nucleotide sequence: TGTGCCAGCAGCATGCGCCTTGGGACCATTCAAGAGACCCAGTACTTC. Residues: CASSMRLGTIQETQYF.

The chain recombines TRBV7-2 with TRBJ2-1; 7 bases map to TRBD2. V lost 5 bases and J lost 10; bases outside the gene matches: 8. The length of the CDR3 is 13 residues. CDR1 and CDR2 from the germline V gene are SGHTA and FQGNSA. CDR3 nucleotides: TGTGCCAGCAGCCTTCCGCCGGGACTAGAGCAGTTCTTC. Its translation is CASSLPPGLEQFF.

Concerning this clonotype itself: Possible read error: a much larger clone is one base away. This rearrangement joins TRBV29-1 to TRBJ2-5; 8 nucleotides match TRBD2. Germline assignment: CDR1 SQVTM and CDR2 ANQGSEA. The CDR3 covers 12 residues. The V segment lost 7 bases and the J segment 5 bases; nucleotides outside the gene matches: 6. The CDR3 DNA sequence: TGCAGCGCGGAGACTAGCGAGGAGACCCAGTACTTC. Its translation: CSAETSEETQYF.

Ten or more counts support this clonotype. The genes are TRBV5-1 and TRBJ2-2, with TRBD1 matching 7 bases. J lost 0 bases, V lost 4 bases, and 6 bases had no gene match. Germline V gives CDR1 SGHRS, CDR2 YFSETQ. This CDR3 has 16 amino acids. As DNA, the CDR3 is TGCGCCAGCAGCGAGGACAGGACCTCGAACACCGGGGAGCTGTTTTTT. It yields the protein CASSEDRTSNTGELFF.

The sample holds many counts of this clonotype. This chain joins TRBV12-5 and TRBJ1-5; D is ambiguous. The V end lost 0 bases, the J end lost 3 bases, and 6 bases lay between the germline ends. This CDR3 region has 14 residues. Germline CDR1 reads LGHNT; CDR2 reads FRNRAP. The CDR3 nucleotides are TGTGCTAGTGGTTTGGTACCGGACAATCAGCCCCAGCATTTT. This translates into CASGLVPDNQPQHF.

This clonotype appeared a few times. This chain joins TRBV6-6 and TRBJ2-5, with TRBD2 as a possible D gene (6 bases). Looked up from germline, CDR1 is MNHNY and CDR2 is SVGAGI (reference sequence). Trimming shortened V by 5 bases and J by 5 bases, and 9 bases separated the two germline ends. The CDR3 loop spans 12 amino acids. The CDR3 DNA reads TGTGCCAGCAGTGTTCTAGCGGAGACCCAGTACTTC. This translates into CASSVLAETQYF.

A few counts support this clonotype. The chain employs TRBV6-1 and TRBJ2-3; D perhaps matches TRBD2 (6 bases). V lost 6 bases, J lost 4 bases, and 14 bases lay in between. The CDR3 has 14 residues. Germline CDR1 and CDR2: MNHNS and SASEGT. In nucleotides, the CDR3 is TGTGCCAGCAGCGTCTTTGGGGAGGCAGATACGCAGTATTTT. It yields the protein CASSVFGEADTQYF.

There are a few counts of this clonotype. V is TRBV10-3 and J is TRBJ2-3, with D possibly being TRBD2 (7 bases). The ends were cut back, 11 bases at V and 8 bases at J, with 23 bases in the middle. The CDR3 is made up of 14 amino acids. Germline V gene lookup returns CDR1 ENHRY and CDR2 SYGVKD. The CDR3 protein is CASSLGGGRVTQYF. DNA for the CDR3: TGTGCCTCCTCTCTAGGGGGAGGGCGGGTTACGCAGTATTTT.

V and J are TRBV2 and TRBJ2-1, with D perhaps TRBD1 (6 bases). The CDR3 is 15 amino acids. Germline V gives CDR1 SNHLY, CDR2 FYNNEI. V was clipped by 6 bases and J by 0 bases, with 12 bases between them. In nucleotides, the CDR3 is TGTGCCAGCAGACCCGGGACATACTCCTACAATGAGCAGTTCTTC. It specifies CASRPGTYSYNEQFF.

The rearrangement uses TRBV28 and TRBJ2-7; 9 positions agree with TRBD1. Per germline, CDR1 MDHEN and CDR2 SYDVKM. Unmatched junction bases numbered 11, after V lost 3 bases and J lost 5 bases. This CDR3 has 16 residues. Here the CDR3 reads CASSFFRDRELNEQYF. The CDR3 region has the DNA TGTGCCAGCAGTTTCTTCCGGGACAGGGAATTGAACGAGCAGTACTTC.

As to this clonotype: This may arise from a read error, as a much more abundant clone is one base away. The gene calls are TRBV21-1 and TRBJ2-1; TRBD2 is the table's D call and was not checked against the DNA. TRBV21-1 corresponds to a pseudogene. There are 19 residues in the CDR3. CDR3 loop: CASSKVVGARYSSYNEQFF. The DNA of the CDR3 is TGTGCCAGCAGCAAAGTAGTCGGAGCCCGCTACAGCTCCTACAATGAGCAGTTCTTC.